This is a list of T cell receptor beta chains from one sample in a study of cytomegalovirus exposure and HLA in healthy donors. Using immunoSEQ multiplex PCR, the repertoire was profiled, and TCRdb retains in-frame clones only, with some absent. The sample records more than 150,000 clones, more than 65% being singletons. The sample consisted of PBMCs. These receptors originate from a woman in her late teens or twenties in good health and CMV-seropositive. Both conserved end residues are part of each CDR3. Each record gives: J gene, D gene, clone size, V gene, CDR3 length, CDR3 DNA, CDR3 protein. A D gene is named only where the DNA matches it firmly. Part of the rows lack a size; the others show once, few, many or a class for expanded clones.

>TRBJ1-2|NA|NA|TRBV19|16
TGTGCCAGTAGCATGTCAAACAGGTTTGGCGACTATGGCTACACCTTC
CASSMSNRFGDYGYTF
>TRBJ2-3|TRBD2|NA|TRBV7-9|16
TGTGCCAGCAGCCCTGGGACTAGCGGGGGGCGAGATACGCAGTATTTT
CASSPGTSGGRDTQYF
>TRBJ1-1|TRBD1|NA|TRBV14|15
TGTGCCAGCAGCCCGTCACAGGGGTTGGACACTGAAGCTTTCTTT
CASSPSQGLDTEAFF
>TRBJ2-7|NA|NA|TRBV11-2|14
TGTGCCAGCAGCTTCGGTACGGGCTCCTACGAGCAGTACTTC
CASSFGTGSYEQYF
>TRBJ1-1|NA|NA|TRBV6-1|15
TGTGCCAGCAGTGAAGCGCATGAAGGGAGAACTGAAGCTTTCTTT
CASSEAHEGRTEAFF
>TRBJ2-7|NA|NA|TRBV7-9|14
TGTGCCAGCAGCTTAGGAGACTCTACCTACGAGCAGTACTTC
CASSLGDSTYEQYF
>TRBJ1-6|NA|few|TRBV2|13
TGTGCCACGATCAGAGGGAGTGGCTCACCCCTCCACTTT
CATIRGSGSPLHF
>TRBJ1-2|NA|few|TRBV7-9|15
TGTGCCAGCAGCGCCCAGGGCCCGTTATTAGGGGGCTACACCTTC
CASSAQGPLLGGYTF
>TRBJ2-5|TRBD2|once|TRBV5-4|16
TGTGCCAGCAGCTTGCAGCGGGGGGCCTCCCAAGAGACCCAGTACTTC
CASSLQRGASQETQYF
>TRBJ2-1|NA|NA|TRBV19|15
TGTGCCAGTAGCTTTGGAGGGGGCATCTACAATGAGCAGTTCTTC
CASSFGGGIYNEQFF
>TRBJ1-3|TRBD1|NA|TRBV9|14
TGTGCCAGCAGCGCGGGACAGCAGGCAAACACCATATATTTT
CASSAGQQANTIYF
>TRBJ1-1|NA|NA|TRBV27|15
TGTGCCAGCAGCCGGTATGGGCAGCAGAACACTGAAGCTTTCTTT
CASSRYGQQNTEAFF
>TRBJ1-3|NA|NA|TRBV6-1|12
TGTGCCAGCAGTGTCTTCGAGAACACCATATATTTT
CASSVFENTIYF